Reported below is one T cell receptor beta chain. The antigen is not known. This specimen comes from a study of CD8+ T cells in alopecia areata. Study-level findings and limits: Many expanded lesional clones stayed in scalp and blood while on tofacitinib. Lesional tissue from the scalp (especially in alopecia totalis/universalis) showed higher clonality than normal scalp.

The CDR3 extends over 14 amino acids. The V and J ends lost 5 bases and 5 bases respectively, with 15 bases between them. The germline gives CDR1 SQVTM, CDR2 ANQGSEA. Treatment described: oral pan-JAK inhibitor, 5-10 mg twice daily. The study team obtained lesional scalp punch biopsies and peripheral blood from alopecia areata patients. Extraction of RNA preceded its reverse transcription into cDNA, which served as the sequencing template. Only in-frame clones appear in the TCRdb table, and some are missing; sequencing was by immunoSEQ multiplex PCR. The sample has approximately 180,000 clones, 60% seen once.

This chain connects TRBV29-1 to TRBJ2-2; the D gene is possibly TRBD1 (6 bases). Sample: CD4+ T cells sorted from blood, taken at week 24, from a patient treated with tofacitinib. The TCR comes from a human donor with alopecia areata. The CDR3 bases are TGCAGCGTTCGCCGGACAGTAGGGACCGGGGAGCTGTTTTTT. Its protein is CSVRRTVGTGELFF.